This T cell receptor (beta chain) was recorded in a study of cytomegalovirus exposure and HLA in healthy donors. PCR involved 60 Vbeta and 13 Jbeta primers. Only in-frame clones appear in the TCRdb table, and some are missing; sequencing was by immunoSEQ multiplex PCR. This specimen shows 60,000 to 80,000 clones; the ten leading clones hold approximately 0.78%. This CDR3 contains 13 residues. The V and J ends lost 3 bases and 5 bases respectively, with 11 bases between them. The germline V gene encodes CDR1 SGHNT and CDR2 YYREEE (reference sequence). The chain has TRBV5-4 and TRBJ1-1, with D uncertain. The sequencing sample was made of PBMCs. The source is a boy younger than 18 in good health and CMV-seronegative. The chain's CDR3 is CASSSTDKTEAFF. The CDR3 DNA is TGTGCCAGCAGCTCTACTGACAAAACTGAAGCTTTCTTT.